This T cell receptor (beta chain) was sequenced during a study of identical twins (dated by TCRdb to 2016 to 2017). At the level of the whole study: TCR alpha and beta repertoires from monozygotic twins, unrelated adults of various ages and cord blood were deep-sequenced to test whether fetal clonotypes persist. To rule out contamination, replicate twin experiments were performed at different times with different library preparation protocols.

Details on this clonotype: It has no known antigen specificity. Qualities for individual bases were not recorded, and no much larger clone is one base off.

The library was produced with 5' RACE. Sequencing was performed on an Illumina HiSeq 2000. A universal primer binding site was added through template switching, and the final cDNA carried a unique molecular identifier so that TCR cDNA molecules could be counted accurately. Specific primers in the conserved constant-segment region were used to synthesize first-strand cDNA for the TCR alpha and beta chains. To control for contamination, each cDNA library was double barcoded with a SMART-Mk sample barcode plus Illumina barcodes. Two successive PCR steps introduced TruSeq adapter sequences along with Illumina sample barcodes. TCR alpha and beta cDNA libraries were sequenced on the Illumina HiSeq platform with custom primers. Turning to the authors' computational methods: MiGEC was used to process raw reads and extract unique molecular identifiers, and MiXCR was used to find CDR3 positions. For each individual, recombination models were inferred using an EM algorithm with the repgenHMM and IGoR tools. The analysis of shared clonotypes was done with the tcR package in R, with sharing normalized by the product of cloneset sizes. Out-of-frame nonproductive sequences were analyzed to study raw recombination free of thymic and clonal selection effects. Through fastp at Q25 and MiXCR, TCRdb rebuilt clones from the public reads, retaining in-frame beta chains. Rows are combined by CDR3 protein, so each entry shows the most common genes and DNA. The V and J calls come from TCRdb's annotation, not from the publication. For this sample there are 700,000 or so distinct CDR3 sequences; around 8.6% appear just once. The ten largest clonotypes hold around 0.95% of the sample.

Every donor in the study was a healthy Caucasian. Three pairs of female monozygotic twins, all aged roughly 18 to 29 years, made up the twin cohort. Peripheral blood mononuclear cells were the source from which RNA for the TCR libraries was isolated. Reading from cysteine to phenylalanine, the CDR3 counts 12 amino acids. CDR3 DNA only is kept here, 36 bases in frame from base 1. V lost 6 bases and J lost 4 bases; the stretch between them is 11 bases long. CDR1 SQVTM and CDR2 ANQGSEA are derived from the germline V gene. Results the study describes overall, beyond this receptor: Out-of-frame TCR alpha sequences shared between twins showed an excess of low generation-probability sequences compared with coincidental sharing between unrelated individuals. Zero-insertion analyses could be partly confounded by invariant T cells such as MAIT and iNKT, although diverse VJ usage argued against such confounding for most clonotypes. Because the same donors could not be followed over many years, the conclusions relied on cross-sectional statistical analysis. Abundant cord blood beta clonotypes carried fewer insertions; young adult naive repertoires showed a weaker similar trend, while memory repertoires showed none. A weaker excess of twin sharing was found in beta out-of-frame sequences because the signal-to-noise ratio was lowered by fewer shared sequences. Out-of-frame TCR alpha sharing in monozygotic twins was systematically underestimated by recombination models, whereas sharing between unrelated individuals was in agreement with the recombination models.

These data were also reused for a study on yellow fever vaccine responses in identical twins. That second report states: The T cell response to vaccination in identical twins was reported by the authors to appear partly convergent and partly personalized. Focusing on identical twins, the study followed the T cell clones that responded to the vaccine, and did so with precision.

The chain employs TRBV29-1 and TRBJ2-3; no D segment can be confidently identified. Sequenced input: PBMCs. The sequence came from a woman under 30 in good health. This receptor carries the CDR3 CSVDPSPDTQYF. The base sequence is TGCAGCGTGGACCCATCACCAGATACGCAGTATTTT.